Sequencing of this T cell receptor beta chain was carried out in a study of blood T cells in healthy people across ages. The CDR3 is made up of 14 amino acids. The germline V and J ends were trimmed by 1 base and 7 bases, with 13 bases remaining between them. Per germline, CDR1 LGHNA and CDR2 YSLEER. Primers used in a second PCR of roughly 6 to 12 cycles were a sample-barcoded 5' primer and a J-beta primer mix. TCRdb re-analysed the 5' RACE reads in MiXCR, keeping a single row per CDR3 protein. The sample shows 650,000 to 800,000 distinct CDR3 sequences, approximately 44% of them seen only once. Sequenced material: blood. This receptor was identified in a man in his 60s in good health. The genes are TRBV4-3 and TRBJ2-5, with D hard to call. CDR3 amino acids: CASSQVGKSGTQYF. CDR3 DNA: TGCGCCAGCAGCCAAGTGGGGAAGTCCGGGACCCAGTACTTC.